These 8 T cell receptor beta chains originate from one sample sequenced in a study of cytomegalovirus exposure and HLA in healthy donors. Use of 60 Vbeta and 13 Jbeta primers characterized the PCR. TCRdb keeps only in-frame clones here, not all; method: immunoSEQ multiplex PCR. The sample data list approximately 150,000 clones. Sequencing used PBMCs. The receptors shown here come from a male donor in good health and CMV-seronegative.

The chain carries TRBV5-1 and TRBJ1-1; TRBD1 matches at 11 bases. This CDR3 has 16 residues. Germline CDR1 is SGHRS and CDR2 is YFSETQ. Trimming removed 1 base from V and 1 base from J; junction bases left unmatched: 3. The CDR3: CASSLKGQGANTEAFF. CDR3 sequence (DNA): TGCGCCAGCAGCTTGAAAGGACAGGGGGCGAACACTGAAGCTTTCTTT.

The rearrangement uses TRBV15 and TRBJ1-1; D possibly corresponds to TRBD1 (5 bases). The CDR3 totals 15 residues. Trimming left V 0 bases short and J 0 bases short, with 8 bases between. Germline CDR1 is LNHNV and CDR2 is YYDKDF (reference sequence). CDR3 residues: CATSRETAMNTEAFF. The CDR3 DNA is TGTGCCACCAGCAGAGAGACAGCGATGAACACTGAAGCTTTCTTT.

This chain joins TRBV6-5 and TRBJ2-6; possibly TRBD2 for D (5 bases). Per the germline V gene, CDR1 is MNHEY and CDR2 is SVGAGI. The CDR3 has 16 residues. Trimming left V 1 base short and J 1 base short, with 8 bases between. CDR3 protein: CASSYFAGSGANVLTF. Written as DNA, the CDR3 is TGTGCCAGCAGTTACTTCGCGGGTTCTGGGGCCAACGTCCTGACTTTC.

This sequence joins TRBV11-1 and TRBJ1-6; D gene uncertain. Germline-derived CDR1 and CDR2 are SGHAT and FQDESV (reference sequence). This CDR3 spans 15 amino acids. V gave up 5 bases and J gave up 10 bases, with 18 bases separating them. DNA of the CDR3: TGTGCCAGCAGCCTCTCGCGGGTTCCGGGGTCACCCCTCCACTTT. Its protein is CASSLSRVPGSPLHF.

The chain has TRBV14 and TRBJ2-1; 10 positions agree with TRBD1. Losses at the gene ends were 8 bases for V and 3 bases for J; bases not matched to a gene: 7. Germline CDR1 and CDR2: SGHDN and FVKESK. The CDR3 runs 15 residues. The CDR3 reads CASAFGQGVYNEQFF. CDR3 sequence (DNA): TGTGCCAGCGCATTTGGACAGGGGGTCTACAATGAGCAGTTCTTC.

The CDR3 nucleotides are TGTGCCAGTCGGCCCGGAGAGGCGAACAGGCTTTGGAACACTGAAGCTTTCTTT. Protein: CASRPGEANRLWNTEAFF. The V and J genes are TRBV19 and TRBJ1-1; a weak D match, TRBD1 (5 bases). V lost 8 bases to trimming and J lost 1 base, with 26 bases between them. This CDR3 region has 18 residues. The germline CDR1 and CDR2 sequences are LNHDA and SQIVND (reference sequence).

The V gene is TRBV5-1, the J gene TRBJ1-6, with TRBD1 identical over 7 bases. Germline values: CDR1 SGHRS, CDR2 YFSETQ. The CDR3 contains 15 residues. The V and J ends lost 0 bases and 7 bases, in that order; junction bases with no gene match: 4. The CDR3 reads CASSLEGTENSPLHF. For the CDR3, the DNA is TGCGCCAGCAGCTTGGAAGGGACAGAGAATTCACCCCTCCACTTT. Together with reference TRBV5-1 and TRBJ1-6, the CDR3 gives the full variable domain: KAGVTQTPRYLIKTRGQQVTLSCSPISGHRSVSWYQQTPGQGLQFLFEYFSETQRNKGNFPGRFSGRQFSNSRSEMNVSTLELGDSALYLCASSLEGTENSPLHFGNGTRLTVT.

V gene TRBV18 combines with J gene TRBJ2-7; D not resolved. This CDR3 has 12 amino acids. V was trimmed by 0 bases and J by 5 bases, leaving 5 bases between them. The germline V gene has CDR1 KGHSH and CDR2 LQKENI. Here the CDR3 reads CASSPPGHEQYF. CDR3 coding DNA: TGTGCCAGCTCACCACCGGGCCACGAGCAGTACTTC.